This is a list of T cell receptor beta chains from one sample in a study of cytomegalovirus exposure and HLA in healthy donors. Data came from immunoSEQ multiplex PCR; TCRdb stores just in-frame clones and leaves some out. The sample contains 100,000 or so clones, about 80% of which appear only once. What was sequenced was PBMCs. Every receptor here comes from a man in his forties in good health and CMV-seropositive. CDR3s include the opening cysteine and the closing phenylalanine or tryptophan. The order of the fields is J gene, D gene, V gene, clone size, CDR3 protein, CDR3 DNA. D genes are given only for firm matches. A row's size may be missing; if present it is once, few, many or a size class.

TRBJ2-7 TRBD1 TRBV5-6 . CASSSTGTVEDEQYF TGTGCCAGCAGCTCCACAGGGACAGTAGAGGACGAGCAGTACTTC
TRBJ1-3 . TRBV19 . CASTDSRNTIYF TGTGCCAGTACGGACAGCCGAAACACCATATATTTT
TRBJ1-4 . TRBV18 . CASSPAGPTNEKLFF TGTGCCAGCTCACCGGCGGGACCAACAAATGAAAAACTGTTTTTT
TRBJ2-3 . TRBV9 . CASSVAGGTSTDTQYF TGTGCCAGCAGCGTAGCGGGGGGCACAAGCACAGATACGCAGTATTTT
TRBJ2-3 . TRBV4-1 . CASSQGIAPTDAQYF TGCGCCAGCAGCCAAGGGATAGCCCCGACAGATGCGCAGTATTTT
TRBJ1-3 TRBD1 TRBV9 few CASSVAGTGAGNTIYF TGTGCCAGCAGCGTAGCAGGGACAGGGGCCGGAAACACCATATATTTT
TRBJ2-5 TRBD2 TRBV4-2 . CASSPLAGPEETQYF TGTGCCAGCAGCCCACTAGCGGGGCCGGAGGAGACCCAGTACTTC
TRBJ2-7 TRBD2 TRBV28 . CASSLGLAGEQYF TGTGCCAGCAGCTTGGGACTAGCGGGGGAGCAGTACTTC
TRBJ1-1 TRBD1 TRBV4-1 . CASSRNRGGNTEAFF TGCGCCAGCAGCCGCAACAGGGGCGGGAACACTGAAGCTTTCTTT
TRBJ2-6 . TRBV6-1 few CASSVERTTKSSGANGLTF TGTGCCAGCAGTGTGGAGAGGACGACAAAAAGCTCTGGGGCCAACGGCCTGACTTTC
TRBJ2-2 TRBD1 TRBV6-5 . CASSSRQGALNGELFF TGTGCCAGCAGTTCCAGACAGGGGGCGCTTAACGGGGAGCTGTTTTTT
TRBJ2-5 TRBD2 TRBV5-1 . CARSALTGTKGSETQYF TGCGCCAGGAGCGCACTTACCGGGACTAAGGGATCAGAGACCCAGTACTTC
TRBJ1-1 . TRBV29-1 . CSARKPMNTEAFF TGCAGCGCGCGGAAACCCATGAACACTGAAGCTTTCTTT
TRBJ2-3 . TRBV25-1 . CASSERPGGVDTQYF TGTGCCAGCAGTGAGCGCCCGGGGGGCGTCGATACGCAGTATTTT
TRBJ2-4 . TRBV29-1 . CSVTTGMGIQYF TGCAGCGTCACAACAGGGATGGGCATTCAGTACTTC
TRBJ1-3 . TRBV21-1 once CASLARQKSSGNTIYF TGTGCCAGCCTGGCCAGGCAAAAGAGCTCTGGAAACACCATATATTTT
TRBJ1-1 TRBD1 TRBV6-6 . CASTRTGTNTEAFF TGTGCCAGCACTCGGACAGGGACGAACACTGAAGCTTTCTTT
TRBJ1-1 . TRBV9 . CASSRQGYTEAFF TGTGCCAGCAGCCGCCAGGGGTACACTGAAGCTTTCTTT
TRBJ2-3 TRBD2 TRBV9 few CASSPSLAGGPKADTQYF TGTGCCAGCAGCCCATCACTAGCGGGAGGGCCGAAAGCAGATACGCAGTATTTT
TRBJ1-6 . TRBV7-2 . CASSLGRERGYSLHF TGTGCCAGCAGCTTAGGGAGGGAGCGAGGGTATTCCCTCCACTTT
TRBJ2-3 TRBD2 TRBV28 few CATSGGRSDTQYF TGTGCCACCTCGGGGGGGCGATCAGATACGCAGTATTTT
TRBJ1-2 TRBD1 TRBV28 . CASSPRTGYGYTF TGTGCCAGCAGTCCCCGGACAGGCTATGGCTACACCTTC
TRBJ1-2 . TRBV7-6 few CASSLVSGYGYTF TGTGCCAGCAGCTTAGTGTCGGGGTATGGCTACACCTTC
TRBJ2-7 . TRBV27 . CASSLTADYEQYF TGTGCCAGCAGTTTAACAGCTGATTACGAGCAGTACTTC
TRBJ1-5 TRBD1 TRBV2 . CASSHRGYSNQPQHF TGTGCCAGCAGTCACAGGGGGTATAGCAATCAGCCCCAGCATTTT
TRBJ1-1 . TRBV7-9 few CASSSFTEAFF TGTGCCAGCAGCAGCTTTACTGAAGCTTTCTTT
TRBJ1-1 . TRBV5-4 few CASSRSGATEAFF TGTGCCAGCAGCAGATCAGGGGCTACTGAAGCTTTCTTT
TRBJ1-3 TRBD1 TRBV4-3 . CASSQGTQGVRNTIYF TGCGCCAGCAGCCAGGGGACACAGGGGGTACGTAACACCATATATTTT
TRBJ1-1 . TRBV5-6 . CASSLGSVMNTEAFF TGTGCCAGCAGCTTGGGTTCGGTTATGAACACTGAAGCTTTCTTT
TRBJ2-7 TRBD2 TRBV30 . CAWSVRRERSEQYF TGTGCCTGGAGTGTACGGCGGGAGAGGTCCGAGCAGTACTTC
TRBJ2-1 TRBD2 TRBV19 few CASSISGVGYNEQFF TGTGCCAGTAGTATTAGCGGGGTCGGCTACAATGAGCAGTTCTTC
TRBJ2-4 TRBD1 TRBV7-2 . CASSLSGGQNIQYF TGTGCCAGCAGCTTGTCAGGGGGCCAAAACATTCAGTACTTC
TRBJ1-1 TRBD1 TRBV27 . CASSPGTANTEAFF TGTGCCAGCAGCCCAGGGACAGCGAACACTGAAGCTTTCTTT
TRBJ2-7 . TRBV7-9 few CASAGVFGSYEQYF TGTGCCAGTGCAGGGGTTTTCGGCTCCTACGAGCAGTACTTC
TRBJ2-3 . TRBV12-5 . CASAERGGDTQYF TGTGCTAGTGCTGAAAGGGGAGGCGATACGCAGTATTTT
TRBJ2-2 . TRBV6-5 . CASTGAGELFF TGTGCCAGCACGGGAGCCGGGGAGCTGTTTTTT
TRBJ1-6 TRBD1 TRBV11-2 . CASTTDRAVSPLHF TGTGCCAGCACCACCGACAGGGCCGTATCACCCCTCCACTTT
TRBJ1-3 . TRBV30 . CAWGLYSGNTIYF TGTGCCTGGGGGCTCTACTCTGGAAACACCATATATTTT
TRBJ1-1 TRBD1 TRBV5-4 . CASSPGQGPNTEAFF TGTGCCAGCAGCCCCGGACAGGGTCCGAACACTGAAGCTTTCTTT
TRBJ2-5 . TRBV11-3 . CASLGQGKTQYF TGTGCCAGCCTGGGGCAGGGAAAGACCCAGTACTTC
TRBJ1-3 . TRBV4-2 few CASSQLDSLSGNTIYF TGTGCCAGCAGCCAACTAGACAGCCTCTCTGGAAACACCATATATTTT
TRBJ2-6 . TRBV2 once CASIGGRGTSGANGLTF TGTGCCAGCATCGGGGGGCGAGGGACGTCTGGGGCCAACGGCCTGACTTTC
TRBJ2-7 TRBD1 TRBV27 . CASSLGTAYEQYF TGTGCCAGCAGTTTAGGGACAGCCTACGAGCAGTACTTC
TRBJ2-7 TRBD2 TRBV9 . CASSPRTSGGIYEQYF TGTGCCAGCAGCCCCAGGACTAGCGGGGGGATTTACGAGCAGTACTTC
TRBJ1-5 . TRBV4-1 many CASSQDRVDQPQHF TGCGCCAGCAGCCAAGACAGGGTGGATCAGCCCCAGCATTTT
TRBJ1-5 TRBD1 TRBV6-1 . CASRPGTVFGTQHF TGTGCCAGCAGACCTGGGACAGTTTTCGGGACCCAGCATTTT
TRBJ2-4 TRBD2 TRBV19 . CASRHSGGASKNSQYF TGTGCCAGTAGACATAGCGGGGGGGCTTCCAAAAACAGTCAGTACTTC
TRBJ2-3 TRBD2 TRBV14 . CASSQGWSSGSYDTQYF TGTGCCAGCAGCCAAGGATGGTCTAGCGGGAGTTACGATACGCAGTATTTT
TRBJ2-1 . TRBV27 once CASYLLSRPNEQFF TGTGCCAGTTACTTATTATCCCGCCCCAATGAGCAGTTCTTC
TRBJ1-1 . TRBV6-5 few CASRTGNTEAFF TGTGCCAGCAGAACAGGGAACACTGAAGCTTTCTTT
TRBJ2-5 . TRBV4-2 few CASSQGDSLLKTQYF TGTGCCAGCAGCCAAGGGGACTCCCTTTTGAAGACCCAGTACTTC
TRBJ1-4 . TRBV7-9 . CASSLGTPALDLFF TGTGCCAGCAGCTTAGGGACACCCGCGCTTGATCTGTTTTTT